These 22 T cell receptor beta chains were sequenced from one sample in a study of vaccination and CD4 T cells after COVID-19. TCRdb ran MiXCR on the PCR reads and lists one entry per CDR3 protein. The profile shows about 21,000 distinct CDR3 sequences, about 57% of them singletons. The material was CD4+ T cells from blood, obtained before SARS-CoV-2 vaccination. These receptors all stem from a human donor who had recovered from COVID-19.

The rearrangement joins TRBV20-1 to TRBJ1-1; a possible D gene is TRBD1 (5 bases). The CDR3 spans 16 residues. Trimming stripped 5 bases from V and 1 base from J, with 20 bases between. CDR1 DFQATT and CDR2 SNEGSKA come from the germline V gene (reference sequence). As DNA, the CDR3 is TGCAGTGCTGGGACGGGGAGGACAAGTGCGAACACTGAAGCTTTCTTT. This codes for CSAGTGRTSANTEAFF.

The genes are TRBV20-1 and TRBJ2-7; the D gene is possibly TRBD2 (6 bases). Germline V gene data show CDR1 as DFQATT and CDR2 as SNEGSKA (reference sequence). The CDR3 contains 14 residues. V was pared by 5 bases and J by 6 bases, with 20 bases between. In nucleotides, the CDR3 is TGCAGTGCTGGCCGTGGGGGGTATGACGGCGAGCAGTACTTC. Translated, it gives CSAGRGGYDGEQYF.

The CDR3: CASSILAGDYEQYF. In nucleotides, the CDR3 is TGTGCCAGCAGCATACTAGCGGGAGACTACGAGCAGTACTTC. The V call is TRBV6-1, the J call TRBJ2-7; the match to TRBD2 covers 11 bases. Germline assignment: CDR1 MNHNS and CDR2 SASEGT. CDR3 length equals 14 residues. Germline trimming cut 6 bases from V and 3 bases from J; bases unmatched to any gene: 4.

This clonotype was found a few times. CDR3 DNA: TGTGCCACCGGCGAGAGTTTCGCTGGAAACACCATATATTTT. Protein product: CATGESFAGNTIYF. The chain is built from TRBV15 and TRBJ1-3; no clear D. V gave up 8 bases and J gave up 2 bases, with 13 bases separating them. The CDR3 contains 14 residues. Germline loops: CDR1 LNHNV, CDR2 YYDKDF (reference sequence).

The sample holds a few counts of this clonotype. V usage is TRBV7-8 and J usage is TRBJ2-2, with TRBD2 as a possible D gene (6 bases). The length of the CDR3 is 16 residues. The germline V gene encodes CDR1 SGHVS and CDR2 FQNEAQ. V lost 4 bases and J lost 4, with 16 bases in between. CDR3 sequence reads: CASSSLAGRGTGELFF. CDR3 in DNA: TGTGCCAGCAGCTCCCTAGCCGGGAGAGGCACCGGGGAGCTGTTTTTT.

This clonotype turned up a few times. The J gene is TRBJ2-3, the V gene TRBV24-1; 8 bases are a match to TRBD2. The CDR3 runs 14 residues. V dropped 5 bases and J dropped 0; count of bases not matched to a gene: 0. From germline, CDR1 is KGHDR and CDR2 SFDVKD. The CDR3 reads CATSVAGSTDTQYF. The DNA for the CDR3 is TGTGCCACCAGTGTAGCGGGGAGCACAGATACGCAGTATTTT.

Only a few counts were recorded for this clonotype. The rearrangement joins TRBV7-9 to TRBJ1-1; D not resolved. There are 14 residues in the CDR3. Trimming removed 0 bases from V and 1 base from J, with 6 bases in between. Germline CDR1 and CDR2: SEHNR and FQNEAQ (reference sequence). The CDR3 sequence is CASSLALGNTEAFF. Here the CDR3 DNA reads TGTGCCAGCAGCTTAGCCCTCGGGAACACTGAAGCTTTCTTT.

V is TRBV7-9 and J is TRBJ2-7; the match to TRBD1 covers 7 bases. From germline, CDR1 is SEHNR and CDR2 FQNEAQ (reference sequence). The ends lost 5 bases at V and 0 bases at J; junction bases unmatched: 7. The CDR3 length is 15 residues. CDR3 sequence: CASSPPGTVSYEQYF. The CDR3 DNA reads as TGTGCCAGCAGCCCCCCTGGGACAGTCTCCTACGAGCAGTACTTC.

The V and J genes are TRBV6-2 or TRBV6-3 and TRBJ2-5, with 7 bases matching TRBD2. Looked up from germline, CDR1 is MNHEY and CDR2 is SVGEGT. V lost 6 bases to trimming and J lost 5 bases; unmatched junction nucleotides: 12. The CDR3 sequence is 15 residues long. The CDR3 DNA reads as TGTGCCAGCAGCAACCAGGGAGCGGGATTGGAGACCCAGTACTTC. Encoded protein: CASSNQGAGLETQYF.

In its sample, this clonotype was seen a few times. CDR3 sequence reads: CASSFPLLGHSPLENTEAFF. The CDR3 DNA reads as TGTGCCAGCAGCTTTCCACTCCTGGGCCATTCTCCCCTGGAAAACACTGAAGCTTTCTTT. This chain connects TRBV7-2 to TRBJ1-1, with D uncertain. Germline loops: CDR1 SGHTA, CDR2 FQGNSA. The CDR3 length is 20 residues. V shed 3 bases and J shed 2 bases, with 28 bases lying between them.

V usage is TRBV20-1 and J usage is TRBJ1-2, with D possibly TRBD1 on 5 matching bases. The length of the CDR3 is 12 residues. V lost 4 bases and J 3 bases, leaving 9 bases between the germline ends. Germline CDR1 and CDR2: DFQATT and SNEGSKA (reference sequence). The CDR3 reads CSATGTDYGYTF. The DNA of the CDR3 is TGCAGTGCTACCGGGACGGACTATGGCTACACCTTC.

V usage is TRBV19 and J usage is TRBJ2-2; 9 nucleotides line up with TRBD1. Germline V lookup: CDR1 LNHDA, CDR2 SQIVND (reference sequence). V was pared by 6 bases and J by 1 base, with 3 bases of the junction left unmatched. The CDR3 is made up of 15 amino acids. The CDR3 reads CASRQGQGNTGELFF. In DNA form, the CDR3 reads TGTGCCAGTAGACAGGGACAGGGGAACACCGGGGAGCTGTTTTTT.

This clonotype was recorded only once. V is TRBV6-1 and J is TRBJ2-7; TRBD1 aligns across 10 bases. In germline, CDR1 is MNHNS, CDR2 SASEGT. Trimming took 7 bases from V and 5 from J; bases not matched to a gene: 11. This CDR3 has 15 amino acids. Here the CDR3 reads CASTLWGTGENEQYF. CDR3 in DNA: TGTGCCAGCACCCTTTGGGGGACAGGGGAAAACGAGCAGTACTTC.

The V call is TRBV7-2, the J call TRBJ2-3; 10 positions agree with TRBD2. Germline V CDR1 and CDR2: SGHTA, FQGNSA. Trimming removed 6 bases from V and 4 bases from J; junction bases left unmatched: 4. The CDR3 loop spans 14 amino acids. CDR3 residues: CASRPGTSADTQYF. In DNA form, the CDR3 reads TGTGCCAGCAGGCCCGGGACTAGCGCAGATACGCAGTATTTT.

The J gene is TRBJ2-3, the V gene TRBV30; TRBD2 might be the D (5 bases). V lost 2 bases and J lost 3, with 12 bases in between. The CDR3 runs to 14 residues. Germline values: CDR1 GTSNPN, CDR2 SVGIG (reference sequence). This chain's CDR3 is CAWSKGTGTDTQYF. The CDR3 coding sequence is TGTGCCTGGAGTAAAGGAACGGGGACAGATACGCAGTATTTT.

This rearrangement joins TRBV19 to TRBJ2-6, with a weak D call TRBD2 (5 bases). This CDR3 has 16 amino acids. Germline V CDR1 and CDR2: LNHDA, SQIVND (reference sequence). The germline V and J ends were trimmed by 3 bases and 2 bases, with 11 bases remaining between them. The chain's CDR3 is CASSIRRGTGANVLTF. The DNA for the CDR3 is TGTGCCAGTAGTATTCGACGGGGAACTGGGGCCAACGTCCTGACTTTC.

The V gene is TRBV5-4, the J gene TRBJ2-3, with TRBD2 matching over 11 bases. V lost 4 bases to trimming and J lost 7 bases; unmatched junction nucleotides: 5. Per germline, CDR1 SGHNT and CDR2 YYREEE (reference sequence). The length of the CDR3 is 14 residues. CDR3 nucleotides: TGTGCCAGCAGCAAAGGGACTAGCGGAAATACGCAGTATTTT. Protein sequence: CASSKGTSGNTQYF.

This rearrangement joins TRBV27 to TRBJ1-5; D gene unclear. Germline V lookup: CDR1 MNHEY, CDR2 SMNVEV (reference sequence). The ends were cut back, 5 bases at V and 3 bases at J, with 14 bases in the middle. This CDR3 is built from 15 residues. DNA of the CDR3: TGTGCCAGCAGTCCGCGCGACGGCCCCAATCAGCCCCAGCATTTT. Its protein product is CASSPRDGPNQPQHF.

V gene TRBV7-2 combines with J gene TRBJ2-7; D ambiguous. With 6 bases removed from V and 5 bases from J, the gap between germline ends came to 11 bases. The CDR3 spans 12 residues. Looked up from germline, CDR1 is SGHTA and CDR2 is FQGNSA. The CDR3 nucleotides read TGTGCCAGCAGTTCCGTTTGGGACGAGCAGTACTTC. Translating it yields CASSSVWDEQYF.

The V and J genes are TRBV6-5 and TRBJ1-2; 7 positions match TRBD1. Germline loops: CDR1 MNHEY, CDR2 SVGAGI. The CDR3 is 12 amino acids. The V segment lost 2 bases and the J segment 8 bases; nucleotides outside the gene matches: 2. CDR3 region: CASSYRGGGYTF. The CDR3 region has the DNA TGTGCCAGCAGTTACCGAGGGGGCGGCTACACCTTC.

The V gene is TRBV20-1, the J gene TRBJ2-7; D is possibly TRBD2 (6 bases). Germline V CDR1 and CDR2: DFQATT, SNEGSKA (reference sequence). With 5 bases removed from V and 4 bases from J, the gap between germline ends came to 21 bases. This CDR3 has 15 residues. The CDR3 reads CSADGLAPGEYEQYF. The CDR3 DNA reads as TGCAGTGCTGATGGGCTAGCGCCGGGGGAGTACGAGCAGTACTTC.

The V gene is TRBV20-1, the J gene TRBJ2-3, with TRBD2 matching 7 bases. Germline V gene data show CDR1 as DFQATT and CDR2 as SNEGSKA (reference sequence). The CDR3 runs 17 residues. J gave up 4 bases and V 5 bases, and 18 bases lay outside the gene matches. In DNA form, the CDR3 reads TGCAGTGCTTTACGGGGGGAGGGCCTCCAAGAGGCAGATACGCAGTATTTT. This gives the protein CSALRGEGLQEADTQYF.